This T cell receptor beta chain came from a study of CD8+ T cells in alopecia areata (dated by TCRdb to the late 2010s). At the level of the whole study: Treated patients were enrolled in an open-label pilot trial of oral tofacitinib at 5 to 10 mg twice daily for moderate-to-severe alopecia areata. Patients stayed on tofacitinib for 6 to 18 months and then had 6 months of follow-up off drug so that delayed response and recurrence could be assessed. The SALT score, which quantifies the percentage of affected scalp surface area, was used to measure disease severity in treated patients. The study used high-throughput TCRbeta sequencing to examine T cell clonal expansion in alopecia areata, in both the C3H/HeJ mouse model and human patients. Scalp tissue and sorted CD4+ and CD8+ peripheral blood T cells from patchy and totalis/universalis alopecia areata patients and from healthy controls were covered by human TCRbeta sequencing. Biopsies were taken from tofacitinib-treated patients at baseline and at 4 and 24 weeks of treatment, and a later scalp biopsy was taken in several of the tofacitinib-treated patients. Scalp clonality was compared across normal scalp (n=4), patchy alopecia areata scalp (n=8), and alopecia totalis/universalis scalp (n=8). RNA came from the PAXgene miRNA kit for fixed scalp, the miRNeasy kit for PBMCs, and the RNeasy kit for mouse skin. immunoSEQ multiplex PCR using 35 Vbeta forward primers and 13 Jbeta reverse primers was used to amplify TCRbeta CDR3 regions. Points the paper makes about the study in general: Scalp clonality and the number of expanded CD8+ clones among the top 100 scalp clones were significantly decreased by tofacitinib. Compared with normal scalp, lesional scalp had higher clonality and more expanded CD8+ clones, particularly in alopecia totalis/universalis, a pattern that suggests antigenic drive. Compared with mice, TCR sequences shared between patients were less clear, possibly partly because of HLA diversity across the patient population. Because the treated cohort was small and had just a single nonresponder, larger studies are needed to establish links between baseline CD8+ expansion and response. Many expanded lesional clones were found to persist in scalp and blood during tofacitinib treatment, and relapse after treatment cessation may be partly explained by this persistence. Unlike mouse skin, where gammadelta T cells dominate, normal human skin contains resident alphabeta T cells that get sequenced too, which complicates analysis of the scalp TCR repertoire.

Libraries were prepared through the immunoSEQ multiplex PCR assay. RNA was extracted from all samples and reverse transcribed into cDNA as template for TCR sequencing. SuperScript III was used for first-strand cDNA synthesis, primed with a 2:1 mix of oligo-dT and random hexamers. A synthetic immune receptor repertoire was used to assess amplification bias, and residual bias was removed computationally. In the source study's methods: After raw reads were preprocessed to remove errors, the CDR3 was defined following IMGT conventions as running from the conserved cysteine to phenylalanine. Clonality was calculated as 1 minus Shannon entropy normalized by log2 of the number of productive unique TCRs. Whether each scalp clone was CD4 or CD8 was inferred by checking scalp TCRbeta sequences against the CD4 and CD8 repertoires from sorted blood. TCRdb took over this immuneACCESS table, retaining in-frame rearrangements with V and J assigned. Such tables are incomplete; in checked studies, under half of the missing clones stem from an unresolved V gene, and the remainder is unexplained. V, J and clone size are those of that table, while D and trimming were read from the DNA. The sample table holds 110,000 to 150,000 clones, of which 45% to 65% were seen once. The biggest ten clones account for around 15% of the sample.

V loses 5 bases, J loses 5 bases, and the germline ends lie 7 bases apart. The germline V gene specifies MNHEY as CDR1 and SVGAGI as CDR2. From its cysteine to its phenylalanine, the CDR3 spans 12 amino acids. Only CDR3 DNA is held: 36 bases, read in frame from base 1. With respect to this clone: Its recognized antigen is unknown. No base quality values were provided; no much bigger clone lies one nucleotide off.

The time point label corresponds to: approximately 4 weeks on oral tofacitinib. The treatment or condition label, as the study defines it: oral pan-JAK inhibitor, 5-10 mg twice daily. From alopecia areata patients, peripheral blood was collected along with lesional scalp punch biopsies. After PBMCs were isolated by density centrifugation and stained for CD3, CD4 and CD8, a FACSAria was used to sort CD4+ and CD8+ T cells. This TCR was recovered from a human donor with alopecia areata. The chain is made from TRBV6-5 and TRBJ2-1, with an unclear D gene assignment. The specimen comprised CD8+ T cells sorted from blood, sampled at week 4, from a patient treated with tofacitinib. The bases read TGTGCCAGCAGTCAAACCAACAATGAGCAGTTCTTC. Its product reads: CASSQTNNEQFF.